These 7 T cell receptor beta chains were all obtained from the same sample, sequenced in a study of relationships among human T cell subsets. From mRNA, alpha and beta CDR3 regions were amplified using semiquantitative ARM-PCR. ARM-PCR used tagged nested gene-specific primers, then communal superprimers for exponential amplification. TCRdb re-analysed the multiplex PCR reads in MiXCR, keeping a single row per CDR3 protein. The repertoire consists of approximately 15,000 distinct CDR3 sequences, with around 60% occurring once and the leading ten covering around 1.9%. Regulatory T cells were selected from positively selected CD4+ cells using anti-CD25 beads. Sequencing was done on a sample of Tregs sorted from blood. These receptors all come from a man in his forties in good health.

This sequence joins TRBV28 and TRBJ2-5; 7 bases line up with TRBD2. Germline V lookup: CDR1 MDHEN, CDR2 SYDVKM. This CDR3 spans 15 amino acids. J gave up 4 bases and V 4 bases, and 9 bases lay outside the gene matches. The DNA of the CDR3 is TGTGCCAGCAGTTCAGCGGGGTTTTCAGGAGAGACCCAGTACTTC. Encoded protein: CASSSAGFSGETQYF. The variable domain in full, with the rest retrieved from reference TRBV28 and TRBJ2-5, is DVKVTQSSRYLVKRTGEKVFLECVQDMDHENMFWYRQDPGLGLRLIYFSYDVKMKEKGDIPEGYSVSREKKERFSLILESASTNQTSMYLCASSSAGFSGETQYFGPGTRLLVL.

This clonotype showed up just a few times. The chain employs TRBV28 and TRBJ2-7; 11 bases agree with TRBD1. From germline, CDR1 is MDHEN and CDR2 SYDVKM. Unmatched junction bases numbered 7, after V lost 6 bases and J lost 3 bases. The CDR3 consists of 15 residues. The CDR3 loop is CASSAGTGGFYEQYF. DNA of the CDR3: TGTGCCAGCAGCGCAGGGACAGGGGGGTTCTACGAGCAGTACTTC.

The rearrangement joins TRBV6-5 to TRBJ2-1, with TRBD2 matching 12 bases. Germline CDR1 reads MNHEY; CDR2 reads SVGAGI. V trimming: 2 bases; J trimming: 4 bases; junction bases outside the gene matches: 3. The CDR3 covers 16 residues. CDR3 DNA sequence: TGTGCCAGCAGTTACGCCGGGACTAGCGGGTACAATGAGCAGTTCTTC. It codes for CASSYAGTSGYNEQFF.

The chain links TRBV20-1 to TRBJ2-1, with 10 nucleotides matching TRBD2. The J call may be incorrect, as the DNA end agrees better with TRBJ2-7. Looked up from germline, CDR1 is DFQATT and CDR2 is SNEGSKA (reference sequence). The CDR3 runs 14 residues. CDR3 protein: CSATLPSGSYEQYF. CDR3 DNA: TGCAGTGCCACCCTCCCTAGCGGGAGTTACGAGCAGTACTTC.

This clonotype was observed a few times. The CDR3 sequence: CASSLESTRREGYEQYF. In DNA, the CDR3 is TGTGCCAGCAGCTTAGAATCAACCCGGCGGGAGGGCTACGAGCAGTACTTC. V is TRBV13 and J is TRBJ2-7, with 9 bases identical to TRBD2. Germline CDR1 and CDR2: PRHDT and FYEKMQ (reference sequence). The ends lost 1 base at V and 3 bases at J; junction bases unmatched: 10. The CDR3 length is 17 residues.

V usage is TRBV27 and J usage is TRBJ1-2, with 8 bases identical to TRBD1. V gave up 6 bases and J gave up 4 bases; unmatched junction bases: 7. The length of the CDR3 is 14 residues. Germline loops: CDR1 MNHEY, CDR2 SMNVEV (reference sequence). In DNA, the CDR3 is TGTGCCAGCAGCCCGCCAGGGGGCGTCTATGGCTACACCTTC. Protein: CASSPPGGVYGYTF.

The chain is built from TRBV19 and TRBJ2-5, with D possibly matching TRBD2 (5 bases). V lost 3 bases to trimming and J lost 7 bases, with 12 bases between them. Germline-derived CDR1 and CDR2 are LNHDA and SQIVND (reference sequence). CDR3 length: 13 amino acids. The CDR3 region is CASSIGRDGTQYF. The CDR3 DNA reads TGTGCCAGTAGTATCGGACGGGATGGGACCCAGTACTTC.